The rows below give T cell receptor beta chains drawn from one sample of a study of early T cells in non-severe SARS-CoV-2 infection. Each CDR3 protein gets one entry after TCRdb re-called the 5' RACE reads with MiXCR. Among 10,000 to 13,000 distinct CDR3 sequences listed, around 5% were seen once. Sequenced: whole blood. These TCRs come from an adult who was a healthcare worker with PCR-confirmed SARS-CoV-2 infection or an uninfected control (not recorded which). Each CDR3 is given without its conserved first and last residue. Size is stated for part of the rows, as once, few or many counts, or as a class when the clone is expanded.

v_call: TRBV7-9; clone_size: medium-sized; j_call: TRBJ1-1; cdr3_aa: ASSLITGTGNTEAF
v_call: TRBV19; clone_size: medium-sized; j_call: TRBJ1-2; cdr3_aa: ASSPPGATLYHGYT
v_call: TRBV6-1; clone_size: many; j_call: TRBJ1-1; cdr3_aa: ASSDLYEAF
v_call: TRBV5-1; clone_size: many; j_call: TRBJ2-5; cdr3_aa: ASSLANAGQGRETQY
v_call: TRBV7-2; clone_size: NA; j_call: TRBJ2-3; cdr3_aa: ASSSGGLGQY
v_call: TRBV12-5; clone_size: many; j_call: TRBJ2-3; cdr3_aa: ATSGAGGTDTQY
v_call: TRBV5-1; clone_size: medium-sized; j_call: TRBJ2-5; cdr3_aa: ASSLYGGKETQY
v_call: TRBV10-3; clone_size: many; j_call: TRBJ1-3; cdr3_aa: AINPGTSGNTIY
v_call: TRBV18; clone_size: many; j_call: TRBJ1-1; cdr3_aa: ASSPPRGRGTEAF
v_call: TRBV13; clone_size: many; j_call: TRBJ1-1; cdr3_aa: ASTRRTVNEAF
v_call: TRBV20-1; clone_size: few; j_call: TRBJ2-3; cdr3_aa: SAEGTSLRGDTQY
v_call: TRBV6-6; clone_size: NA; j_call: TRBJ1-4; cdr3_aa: ASSNPGQGEKLF
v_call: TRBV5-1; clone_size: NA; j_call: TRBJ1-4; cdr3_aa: ASSLVTGDEKLF
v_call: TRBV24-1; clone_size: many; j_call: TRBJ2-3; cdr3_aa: ATSDPGGSGTDTQY
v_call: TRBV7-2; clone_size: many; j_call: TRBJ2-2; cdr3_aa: ASSLYSDTGELF
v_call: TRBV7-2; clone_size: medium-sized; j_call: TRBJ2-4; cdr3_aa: ASSLERGRVQY
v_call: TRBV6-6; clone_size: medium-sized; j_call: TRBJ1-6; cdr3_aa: ASSYGGSDSPLH
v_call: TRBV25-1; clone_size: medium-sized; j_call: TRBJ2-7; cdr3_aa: ASSACYGPRSVLGDCEQY
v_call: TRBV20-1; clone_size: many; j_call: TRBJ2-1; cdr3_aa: SALDSTNEQF
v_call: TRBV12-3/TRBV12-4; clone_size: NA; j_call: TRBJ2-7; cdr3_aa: ASSWTGATYEQY
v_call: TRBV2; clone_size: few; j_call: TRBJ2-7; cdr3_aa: ASGKDRGKSYEQY
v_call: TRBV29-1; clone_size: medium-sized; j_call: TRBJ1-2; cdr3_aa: SVGDGGSTYPGYT
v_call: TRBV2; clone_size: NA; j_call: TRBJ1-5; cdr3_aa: ASSELGQGNQPQH
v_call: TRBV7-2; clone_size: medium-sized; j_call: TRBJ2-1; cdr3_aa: ASRGRNNEQF
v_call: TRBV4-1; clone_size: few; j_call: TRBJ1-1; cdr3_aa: ASRRGQGALLSIAF
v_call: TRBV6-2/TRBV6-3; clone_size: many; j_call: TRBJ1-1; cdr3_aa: ASSYSYGDPEAF
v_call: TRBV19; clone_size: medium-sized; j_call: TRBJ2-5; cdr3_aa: ASSTTGAWETQY
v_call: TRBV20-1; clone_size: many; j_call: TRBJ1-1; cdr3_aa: SAVMNTEAF
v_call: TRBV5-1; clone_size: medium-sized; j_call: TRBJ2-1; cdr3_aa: ASSLLRASGNNEQF
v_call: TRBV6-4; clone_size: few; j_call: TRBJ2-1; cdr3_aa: ASSDSIRGNEQF
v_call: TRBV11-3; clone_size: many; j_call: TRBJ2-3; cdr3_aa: ASSSSSTDTQY
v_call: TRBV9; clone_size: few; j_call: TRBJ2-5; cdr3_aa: ASSAPGGVRETQY
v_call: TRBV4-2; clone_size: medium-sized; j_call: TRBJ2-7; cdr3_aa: ASSQDAGDSSYEQY
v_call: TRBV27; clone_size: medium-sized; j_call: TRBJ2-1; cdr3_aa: ASSLRFHNEQF
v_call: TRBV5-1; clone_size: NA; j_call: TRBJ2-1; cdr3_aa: ASSLTAGTASYNEQF
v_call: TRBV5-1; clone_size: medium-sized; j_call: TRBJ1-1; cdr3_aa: ASSFGSVGGADTEAF
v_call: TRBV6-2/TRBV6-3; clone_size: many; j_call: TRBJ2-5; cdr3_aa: ASSYSRSMPRQY
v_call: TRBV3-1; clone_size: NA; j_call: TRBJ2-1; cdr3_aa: ASRESGGREQF
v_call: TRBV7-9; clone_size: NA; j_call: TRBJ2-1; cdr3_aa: ASSSGSSSYNEQF
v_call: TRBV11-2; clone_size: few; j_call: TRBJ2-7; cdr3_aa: ASSRPPGQGTYEQY
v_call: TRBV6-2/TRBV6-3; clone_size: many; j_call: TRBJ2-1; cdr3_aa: ASSGWDLTAREQF
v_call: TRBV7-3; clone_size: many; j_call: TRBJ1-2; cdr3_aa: ASSQTGVYGYT
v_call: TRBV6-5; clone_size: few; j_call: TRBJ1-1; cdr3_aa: ASRRGQSNTEAF
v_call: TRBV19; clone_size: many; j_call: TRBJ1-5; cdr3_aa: ASSTDISQPQH
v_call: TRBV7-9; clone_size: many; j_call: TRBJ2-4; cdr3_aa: ASSLPPGGRANIQY
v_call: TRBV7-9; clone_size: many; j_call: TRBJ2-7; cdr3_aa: ASSLFSYEQY
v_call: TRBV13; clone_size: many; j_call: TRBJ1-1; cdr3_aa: ASSKQGSLPEAF
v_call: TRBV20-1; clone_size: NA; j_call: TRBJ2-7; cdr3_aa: SASGTGGIFYEQY
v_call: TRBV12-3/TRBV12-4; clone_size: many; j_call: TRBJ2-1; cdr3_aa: ASSLTGSLGI
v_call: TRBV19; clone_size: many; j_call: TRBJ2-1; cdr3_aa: ASSRDRGYNEQF
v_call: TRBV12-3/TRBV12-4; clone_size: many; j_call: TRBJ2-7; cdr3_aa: ASSLFFSGQGYEQY
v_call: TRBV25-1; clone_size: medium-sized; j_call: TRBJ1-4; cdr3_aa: ASSGRTGWLEKLF
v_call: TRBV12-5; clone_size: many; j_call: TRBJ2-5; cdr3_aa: ASGLAPGEETQY
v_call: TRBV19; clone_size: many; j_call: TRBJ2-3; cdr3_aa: ASSVPWGDGTDTQY
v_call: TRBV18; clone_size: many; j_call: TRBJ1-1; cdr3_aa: ASSSTGGNPEAF
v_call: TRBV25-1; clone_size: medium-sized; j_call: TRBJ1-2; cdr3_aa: ASSAGGGYT
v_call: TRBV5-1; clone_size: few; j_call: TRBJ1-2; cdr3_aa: ASTPTGGIYGYT
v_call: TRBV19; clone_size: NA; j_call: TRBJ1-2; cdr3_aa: ASSIDGQIYGYT